This TCR beta chain is drawn from a study of control samples from healthy donors and cancer patients. Generated by immunoSEQ multiplex PCR, the TCRdb table keeps only in-frame clones and is missing some. Among some 150,000 clones listed, about 94% were seen once. Losses at the gene ends were 10 bases for V and 7 bases for J; bases not matched to a gene: 7. This CDR3 spans 14 amino acids. Germline V gives CDR1 MNHEY, CDR2 SMNVEV (reference sequence). The chain has TRBV27 and TRBJ1-6; 10 bases agree with TRBD1. The receptor was isolated from a man aged 35 to 55 in good health. The sample taken for sequencing was blood. The CDR3: CAIRDRGLNSPLHF. The CDR3 nucleotides are TGTGCCATCAGAGACAGGGGGCTGAATTCACCCCTCCACTTT.